A selection of T cell receptor beta chains follows, all from one sample in a study of cytomegalovirus exposure and HLA in healthy donors. Repertoires were generated with immunoSEQ multiplex PCR, while TCRdb's copy carries only in-frame clones and drops some. Of about 130,000 clones in the sample, around 74% are singletons; the top ten hold 6% to 8%. Specimen: PBMCs. Receptors were obtained from a male donor in good health and CMV-seronegative. The CDR3 runs from the conserved cysteine through the conserved F or W. Where a row states a size, it is once, few, many or the class of an expanded clone; other rows omit it.

clone_size,v_call,cdr3_aa
few,TRBV19,CASSLRDSSSGANVLTF
.,TRBV6-5,CASSLSGISTDTQYF
few,TRBV5-4,CASSPGGGQWTDTEAFF
.,TRBV27,CASSLSLAETYEQYF
.,TRBV28,CASSPLAGIVKNIQYF
.,TRBV29-1,CSVAGKADTEAFF
few,TRBV18,CASSDIGGFGNEQFF
once,TRBV6-6,CAARDIINEQFF
.,TRBV4-3,CASSPMTSGPYEQYF
.,TRBV11-3,CASSSDRNTGELFF
once,TRBV4-1,CASSQVTLQETQYF
.,TRBV4-2,CASSQASGGDDEQFF
.,TRBV18,CASSQRQGGGTEAFF
.,TRBV28,CASGPGDVYEQYF
.,TRBV4-2,CASSQDRRQGPTGELFF
.,TRBV30,CAWSRTGLTYEQYF
.,TRBV6-1,CASTLLLGQGETQYF
.,TRBV10-1,CASRRQGAKTSGSRHEQFF
.,TRBV9,CASSVRRGDGELFF
.,TRBV5-1,CASSIGQGDQKGYTF
.,TRBV30,CAWRMGGNEQFF